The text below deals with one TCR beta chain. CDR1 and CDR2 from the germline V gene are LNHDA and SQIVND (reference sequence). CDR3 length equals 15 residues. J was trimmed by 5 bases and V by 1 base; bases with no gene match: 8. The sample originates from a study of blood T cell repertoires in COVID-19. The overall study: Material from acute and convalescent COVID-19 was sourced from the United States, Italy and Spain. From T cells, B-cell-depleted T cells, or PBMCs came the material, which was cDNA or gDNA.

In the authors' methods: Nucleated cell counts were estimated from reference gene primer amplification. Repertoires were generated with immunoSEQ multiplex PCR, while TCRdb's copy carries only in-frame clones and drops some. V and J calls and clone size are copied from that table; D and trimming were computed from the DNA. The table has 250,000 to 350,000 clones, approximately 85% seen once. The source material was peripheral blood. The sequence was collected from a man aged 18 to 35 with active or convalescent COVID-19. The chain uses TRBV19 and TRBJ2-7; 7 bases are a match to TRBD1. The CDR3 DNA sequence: TGTGCCAGTAGTATAGTTAGCAGGACAGGACACGAGCAGTACTTC. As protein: CASSIVSRTGHEQYF.